The present T cell receptor (beta chain) was sequenced within a study of blood T cell dynamics during melanoma immunotherapy. Overall study: First-line therapy was either pembrolizumab or nivolumab with ipilimumab for metastatic melanoma.

The CDR3 has 15 residues. Germline V lookup: CDR1 MNHEY, CDR2 SVGAGI. Trimming took 0 bases from V and 6 from J; bases not matched to a gene: 7. A remark on this clone: Antigen unknown.

Time point reported: pre-treatment baseline. Sampling occurred pretreatment (T0) and at week 3 (W3), after cycle one of checkpoint blockade. Clones were read by immunoSEQ multiplex PCR, and TCRdb kept only the in-frame ones, dropping some. The sample holds more than 15,000 clones, 83% seen once. Overall study results and limits: Disease-control patients' PBMC repertoires became either more clonal or more diverse at W3.

The receptor was isolated from a human donor with melanoma. V and J are TRBV6-5 and TRBJ2-7, with 8 bases lining up with TRBD1. Sequencing used blood, obtained from a patient treated with checkpoint blockade. The CDR3 bases are TGTGCCAGCAGTTACTCGAGGGACAGGTCTTTCGAGCAGTACTTC. Amino acid sequence: CASSYSRDRSFEQYF.